The 12 T cell receptor beta chains in this list originate from one sample, sequenced in a study of spatial heterogeneity in lung cancer. TCRdb used MiXCR to reprocess the 5' RACE reads, holding one entry per CDR3 protein. The sample records about 95,000 distinct CDR3 sequences, roughly 10% being singletons. Time point: sample taken at primary tumor resection. Whole RNA was taken from tumor, nontumor lung or frozen PBMC; it was then sequenced unsorted. This specimen consisted of PBMCs, obtained at surgery. These receptors came from a male donor with early-stage non-small cell lung cancer.

This clonotype has only a few counts. V usage is TRBV2 and J usage is TRBJ2-5; D is possibly TRBD1 or TRBD2 (5 bases each). This CDR3 region has 12 residues. Germline V gene data show CDR1 as SNHLY and CDR2 as FYNNEI. V was clipped by 8 bases and J by 2 bases, with 9 bases between them. The CDR3 sequence is CASGGTQETQYF. The CDR3 DNA reads TGTGCCAGCGGGGGTACTCAAGAGACCCAGTACTTC.

The rearrangement links TRBV5-1 to TRBJ2-3; 8 bases are shared with TRBD2. This CDR3 has 15 residues. After removal of 0 bases from V and 4 bases from J, the junction contained 4 bases not matched to a gene. Germline-derived CDR1 and CDR2 are SGHRS and YFSETQ. Here the CDR3 DNA reads TGCGCCAGCAGCTTGGAGCAGCGGGGGCCAGATACGCAGTATTTT. Amino acid sequence: CASSLEQRGPDTQYF.

This clonotype was counted only a few times. The rearrangement joins TRBV5-1 to TRBJ2-7, with D unresolved. The CDR3 is made up of 14 amino acids. Germline values: CDR1 SGHRS, CDR2 YFSETQ. The germline V and J ends were trimmed by 1 base and 0 bases, with 8 bases remaining between them. The CDR3 loop is CASSLQQSSYEQYF. The DNA of the CDR3 is TGCGCCAGCAGCTTGCAACAGAGCTCCTACGAGCAGTACTTC. Drawing the rest from reference TRBV5-1 and TRBJ2-7, the complete variable domain is KAGVTQTPRYLIKTRGQQVTLSCSPISGHRSVSWYQQTPGQGLQFLFEYFSETQRNKGNFPGRFSGRQFSNSRSEMNVSTLELGDSALYLCASSLQQSSYEQYFGPGTRLTVT.

This clonotype was seen ten or more times. The V gene is TRBV5-6, the J gene TRBJ2-7; possibly TRBD2 for D (7 bases). V shed 5 bases and J shed 6 bases, with 18 bases lying between them. Germline CDR1 is SGHDT and CDR2 is YYEEEE. The CDR3 length is 14 residues. This CDR3 is CASRRGGTGSEQYF. The DNA of the CDR3 is TGTGCCAGCAGGAGGGGGGGCACAGGGAGCGAGCAGTACTTC.

This chain uses TRBV19 with TRBJ1-2; 7 bases fit TRBD1. Germline CDR1 is LNHDA and CDR2 is SQIVND (reference sequence). V lost 10 bases and J lost 2; bases outside the gene matches: 4. The CDR3 is 12 amino acids. The CDR3 sequence is CATATGNYGYTF. CDR3 coding DNA: TGTGCCACCGCGACAGGGAACTATGGCTACACCTTC.

This clonotype was counted only a few times. The V call is TRBV11-1, the J call TRBJ2-7, with 8 nucleotides matching TRBD1. The CDR3 runs to 14 residues. The germline V gene has CDR1 SGHAT and CDR2 FQDESV (reference sequence). J lost 3 bases, V lost 5 bases, and 6 bases had no gene match. The CDR3, as DNA: TGTGCCAGCAGCCCCCGACAGGGGTACTACGAGCAGTACTTC. This codes for CASSPRQGYYEQYF.

This clonotype came up a few times. The genes are TRBV20-1 and TRBJ2-3; 12 bases align to TRBD2. The CDR3 totals 15 residues. The V gene's germline CDR1 is DFQATT and CDR2 SNEGSKA (reference sequence). Trimming removed 6 bases from V and 1 base from J; junction bases left unmatched: 5. The DNA for the CDR3 is TGCAGTGCGAGAAGGACTAGCGGGGGCACAGATACGCAGTATTTT. Residues: CSARRTSGGTDTQYF.

As concerns this clonotype: This sequence may be a read error, since a much larger clone differs from it by one base. Likely a read error: the CDR3 ends without its conserved phenylalanine or tryptophan. The gene calls are TRBV4-2 and TRBJ2-4; 8 bases map to TRBD1. Losses at the gene ends were 1 base for V and 2 bases for J; bases not matched to a gene: 10. The CDR3 covers 18 residues. Germline CDR1 and CDR2: LGHNA and YNFKEQ. For the CDR3, the DNA is TGTGCCAGCAGCCAAGGCGTAACAGGGGGTCCAACCAAAAACATTCAGTACTCC. Translated: CASSQGVTGGPTKNIQYS.

This clonotype was seen many times. This sequence joins TRBV5-1 and TRBJ1-5; D unclear. The CDR3 spans 15 residues. V lost 0 bases to trimming and J lost 0 bases, with 7 bases between them. Germline lookup yields CDR1 SGHRS and CDR2 YFSETQ. The CDR3 spells CASSLEGVSNQPQHF. The CDR3 DNA is TGCGCCAGCAGCTTGGAAGGAGTTAGCAATCAGCCCCAGCATTTT.

This clonotype was seen ten or more times. This chain links TRBV7-3 with TRBJ2-1, with 9 bases identical to TRBD2. Germline assignment: CDR1 SGHTA and CDR2 FQGTGA. J was trimmed by 5 bases and V by 2 bases; bases with no gene match: 1. The CDR3 spans 14 residues. CDR3 bases: TGTGCCAGCAGCTTAGGACTAGCGCACAATGAGCAGTTCTTC. It encodes CASSLGLAHNEQFF.

Ten or more counts support this clonotype. J is TRBJ2-3 and V is TRBV10-3, with TRBD1 matching over 11 bases. This CDR3 comprises 16 residues. The junction had 9 bases not matched to a gene; V was cut back by 8 bases and J by 2 bases. CDR1 ENHRY and CDR2 SYGVKD come from the germline V gene. The DNA of the CDR3 is TGTGCCATCTCTTGGACAGGGGGCGACTCCACAGATACGCAGTATTTT. Translation: CAISWTGGDSTDTQYF.

This clonotype was found many times. The genes are TRBV12-3 or TRBV12-4 and TRBJ2-3; weak D call: TRBD1 (5 bases). CDR3 length: 11 amino acids. V was pared by 6 bases and J by 6 bases, with 7 bases between. CDR3 nucleotides: TGTGCCAGCAGGCAGGGCGATACGCAGTATTTT. Amino acid sequence: CASRQGDTQYF.